This entry features one T cell receptor (beta chain) sequence. Its antigen is not identified. This CDR3 region has 13 residues. V trimming: 6 bases; J trimming: 1 base; junction bases outside the gene matches: 2. Germline values: CDR1 MNHNY, CDR2 SVGAGI (reference sequence). The sample originates from a study of PD-1 blockade in classical Hodgkin lymphoma. Study background: Patients got intravenous nivolumab 3 mg/kg every 2 weeks.

Time point noted: cycle 4 day 1 (C4D1), after more than five weeks of nivolumab. Patients all relapsed after autologous stem cell transplantation, and there was variation in brentuximab vedotin exposure. The protocol was immunoSEQ multiplex PCR, while the TCRdb copy is restricted to in-frame clones and leaves out a portion. Altogether 90,000 to 100,000 clones are present, around four fifths being singletons, with the ten largest covering about 9.4%. Study-wide results and caveats: Newly diagnosed patients had diversity similar to the baseline diversity of complete responders. Later analyses included only patients treated at least 1 year post-ASCT.

This clonotype originated in a human donor with classical Hodgkin lymphoma. The genes are TRBV6-6 and TRBJ1-2, with 7 bases lining up with TRBD1. The source was peripheral blood mononuclear cells (PBMCs), collected before the fourth cycle of nivolumab. CDR3 region: CASSRDSNYGYTF. DNA for the CDR3: TGTGCCAGCAGCCGGGACAGTAACTATGGCTACACCTTC.